This TCR beta chain originates from a study of cytomegalovirus exposure and HLA in healthy donors. Turning to this clone: The antigen remains unidentified.

Study-level results: Later, an analysis found that common viral pathogens appeared to be linked with several of the most significant clusters. Researchers had no immune exposure information except CMV serostatus available. Later on, an analysis showed TCR association rates differing by HLA locus, with DRB1 the most and HLA-C the fewest.

Primers included in the PCR were 60 Vbeta and 13 Jbeta primers. In the source study's methods: In a later analysis, some 11 million of around 75 million unique beta chains occurred in at least two donors. Generated by immunoSEQ multiplex PCR, the TCRdb table keeps only in-frame clones and is missing some. The V and J calls and clone size come from that table; D and trimming were worked out from the DNA. The data contain some 200,000 clones, over 75% of them seen just once; the ten biggest clones take up around 3.1%. Germline V CDR1 and CDR2: SNHLY, FYNNEI. This CDR3 spans 14 amino acids. The V and J ends lost 4 bases and 4 bases, in that order; junction bases with no gene match: 1.

This chain links TRBV2 with TRBJ2-7, with 13 nucleotides matching TRBD2. The sequence was collected from a female donor in good health and CMV-seronegative. Sequenced: PBMCs. As DNA, the CDR3 is TGTGCCAGCAGTGGGACTAGCGGGAGATACGAGCAGTACTTC. Translated: CASSGTSGRYEQYF.